This is a list of T cell receptor beta chains from one sample in a study of blood T cell repertoires in COVID-19. Sequencing was performed with immunoSEQ multiplex PCR; in TCRdb, only in-frame clones are kept and a portion is missing. The sample yields 140,000 or so clones, around 80% seen once. The material sequenced was peripheral blood. These receptors all come from a woman aged 50 to 60 with acute or convalescent COVID-19. Both conserved end residues are part of each CDR3. The D gene is left open where the match is weak. Rows give clone size only sometimes, using once, few, many, or a class for an expanded clone.

size: -; D: -; J: TRBJ1-6; V: TRBV6-6; DNA: TGTGCCAGCAGGGGAGACGGACGGGAAAATTCACCCCTCCACTTT; CDR3: CASRGDGRENSPLHF
size: -; D: -; J: TRBJ1-5; V: TRBV7-8; DNA: TGTGCCAGCAGCTTAGCAGGGGTAGGCAATCAGCCCCAGCATTTT; CDR3: CASSLAGVGNQPQHF
size: -; D: TRBD1; J: TRBJ2-1; V: TRBV6-2/TRBV6-3; DNA: TGTGCCAGCAGCCTACAGGGGAATGAGCAGTTCTTC; CDR3: CASSLQGNEQFF
size: -; D: -; J: TRBJ2-7; V: TRBV7-2; DNA: TGTGCCAGCAGCGCGTACAGGCAGGGTCACGAGCAGTACTTC; CDR3: CASSAYRQGHEQYF
size: -; D: -; J: TRBJ1-1; V: TRBV25-1; DNA: TGTGCCAGCAGACGGGGAGGCCATCTGAACACTGAAGCTTTCTTT; CDR3: CASRRGGHLNTEAFF
size: few; D: -; J: TRBJ1-4; V: TRBV6-1; DNA: TGTGCCAGCAGTGAAGTAGGGGTAAAACTGTTTTTT; CDR3: CASSEVGVKLFF
size: medium-sized; D: TRBD1; J: TRBJ1-2; V: TRBV10-3; DNA: TGTGCCATCAGTGCCGGGACAGATCCTTCCTATGGCTACACCTTC; CDR3: CAISAGTDPSYGYTF
size: -; D: -; J: TRBJ1-3; V: TRBV19; DNA: TGTGCCAGTAGTAGAAAATTTGACTCGACTCACTCTGGAAACACCATATATTTT; CDR3: CASSRKFDSTHSGNTIYF
size: once; D: -; J: TRBJ1-4; V: TRBV21-1; DNA: TGTGCCAGGGGAACAGGTTCCCCCCTTGGGCATGAAAAACTGTTTTTT; CDR3: CARGTGSPLGHEKLFF
size: -; D: -; J: TRBJ2-5; V: TRBV6-1; DNA: TGTGCCAGCAGTGACCGGACAGCTTGGGAGACCCAGTACTTC; CDR3: CASSDRTAWETQYF
size: -; D: -; J: TRBJ1-5; V: TRBV6-5; DNA: TGTGCCAGCAGTACAGGTTTGGGGCAGCCCCAGCATTTT; CDR3: CASSTGLGQPQHF
size: -; D: -; J: TRBJ2-3; V: TRBV30; DNA: TGTGCCTGGGGACCAGGGGCAGATACGCAGTATTTT; CDR3: CAWGPGADTQYF
size: -; D: -; J: TRBJ2-7; V: TRBV11-2; DNA: TGTGCCAGCAGCTTAGGAGAGTACGAGCAGTACTTC; CDR3: CASSLGEYEQYF
size: -; D: TRBD1; J: TRBJ1-2; V: TRBV29-1; DNA: TGCAGCGTAGGACAGGGGGACTATGGCTACACCTTC; CDR3: CSVGQGDYGYTF
size: -; D: TRBD2; J: TRBJ2-1; V: TRBV15; DNA: TGTGCCACCAGCAGAGATCTTCTGAGCGGGGGGGCCAAAGAGCAGTTCTTC; CDR3: CATSRDLLSGGAKEQFF
size: -; D: -; J: TRBJ2-7; V: TRBV27; DNA: TGTGCCAGCAGGTACGGGACTGGGGTTTACGAGCAGTACTTC; CDR3: CASRYGTGVYEQYF
size: -; D: -; J: TRBJ2-5; V: TRBV7-3; DNA: TGTGCCAGCAGTAATAGCGGAGGCCAAGAGACCCAGTACTTC; CDR3: CASSNSGGQETQYF
size: -; D: -; J: TRBJ1-2; V: TRBV27; DNA: TGTGCCAGCAGTTTTATTAGCCCGGCCGGGGGTGGCTACACCTTC; CDR3: CASSFISPAGGGYTF
size: -; D: -; J: TRBJ1-5; V: TRBV19; DNA: TGTGCCAGTAGTTCCCAACCCTATAGCAATCAGCCCCAGCATTTT; CDR3: CASSSQPYSNQPQHF
size: -; D: -; J: TRBJ1-3; V: TRBV2; DNA: TGTGCCAGCAGACAATCGACAGACGGAGACACCATATATTTT; CDR3: CASRQSTDGDTIYF
size: -; D: TRBD1; J: TRBJ1-4; V: TRBV19; DNA: TGTGCCAGTAGTCCGACCGGGACAGGAGCCGAAAAACTGTTTTTT; CDR3: CASSPTGTGAEKLFF
size: -; D: -; J: TRBJ2-5; V: TRBV4-1; DNA: TGCGCCAGCAGCCAAGATGGTCCCCAGGGCCGTCTAGAGACCCAGTACTTC; CDR3: CASSQDGPQGRLETQYF
size: -; D: -; J: TRBJ2-7; V: TRBV2; DNA: TGTGCCAGCAGAAGGGACATAACCTACGAGCAGTACTTC; CDR3: CASRRDITYEQYF